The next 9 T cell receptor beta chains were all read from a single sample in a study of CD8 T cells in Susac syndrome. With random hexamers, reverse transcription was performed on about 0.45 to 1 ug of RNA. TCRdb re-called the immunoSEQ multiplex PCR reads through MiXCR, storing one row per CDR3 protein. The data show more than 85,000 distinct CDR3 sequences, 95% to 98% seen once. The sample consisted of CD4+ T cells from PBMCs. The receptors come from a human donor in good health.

For the CDR3, the DNA is TGTGCCTGGAGGCACGAGTCCACTAGCGGGAGGGCCTTTGAGGAGACCCAGTACTTC. Amino acid sequence: CAWRHESTSGRAFEETQYF. The chain has TRBV30 and TRBJ2-5; 13 bases are shared with TRBD2. The CDR3 has 19 amino acids. From germline, CDR1 is GTSNPN and CDR2 SVGIG (reference sequence). J was trimmed by 5 bases and V by 3 bases; bases with no gene match: 18.

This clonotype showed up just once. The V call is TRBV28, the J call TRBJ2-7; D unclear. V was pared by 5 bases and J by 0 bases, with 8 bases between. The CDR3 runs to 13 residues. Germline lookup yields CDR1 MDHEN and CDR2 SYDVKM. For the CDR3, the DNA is TGTGCCAGCAGTACACAGAGCTCCTACGAGCAGTACTTC. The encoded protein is CASSTQSSYEQYF.

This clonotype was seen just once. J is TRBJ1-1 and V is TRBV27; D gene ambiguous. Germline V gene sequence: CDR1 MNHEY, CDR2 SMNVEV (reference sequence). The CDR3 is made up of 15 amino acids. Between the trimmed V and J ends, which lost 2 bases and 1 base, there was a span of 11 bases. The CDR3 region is CASSLRGRPNTEAFF. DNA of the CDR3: TGTGCCAGCAGTTTACGGGGTAGACCGAACACTGAAGCTTTCTTT.

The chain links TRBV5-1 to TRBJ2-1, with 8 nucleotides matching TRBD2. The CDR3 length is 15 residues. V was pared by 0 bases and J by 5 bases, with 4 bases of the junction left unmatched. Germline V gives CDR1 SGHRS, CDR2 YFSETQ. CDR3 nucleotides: TGCGCCAGCAGCTTGGTTGCGGGGGGAAACAATGAGCAGTTCTTC. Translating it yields CASSLVAGGNNEQFF.

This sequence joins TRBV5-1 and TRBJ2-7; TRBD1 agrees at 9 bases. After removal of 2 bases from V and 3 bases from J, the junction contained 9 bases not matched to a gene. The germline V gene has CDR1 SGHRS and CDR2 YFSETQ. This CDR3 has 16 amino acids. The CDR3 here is CASSFVSGTGSYEQYF. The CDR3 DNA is TGCGCCAGCAGCTTTGTCTCCGGGACAGGGAGCTACGAGCAGTACTTC. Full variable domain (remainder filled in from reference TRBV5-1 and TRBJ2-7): KAGVTQTPRYLIKTRGQQVTLSCSPISGHRSVSWYQQTPGQGLQFLFEYFSETQRNKGNFPGRFSGRQFSNSRSEMNVSTLELGDSALYLCASSFVSGTGSYEQYFGPGTRLTVT.

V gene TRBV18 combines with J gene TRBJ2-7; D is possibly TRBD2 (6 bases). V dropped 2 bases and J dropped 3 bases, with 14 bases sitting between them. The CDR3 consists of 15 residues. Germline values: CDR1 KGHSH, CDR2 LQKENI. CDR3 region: CASSPAGEVSYEQYF. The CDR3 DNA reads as TGTGCCAGCTCACCAGCCGGGGAGGTAAGCTACGAGCAGTACTTC.

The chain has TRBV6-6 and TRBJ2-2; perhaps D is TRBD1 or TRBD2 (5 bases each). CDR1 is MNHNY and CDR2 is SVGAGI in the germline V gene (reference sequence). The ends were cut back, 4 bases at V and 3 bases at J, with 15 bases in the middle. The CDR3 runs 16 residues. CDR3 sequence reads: CASSLHREGDTGELFF. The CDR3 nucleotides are TGTGCCAGCAGTTTGCACCGGGAAGGGGACACCGGGGAGCTGTTTTTT.

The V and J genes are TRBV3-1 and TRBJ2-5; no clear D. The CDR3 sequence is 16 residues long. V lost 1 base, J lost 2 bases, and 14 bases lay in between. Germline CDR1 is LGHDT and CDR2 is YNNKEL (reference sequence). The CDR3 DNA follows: TGTGCCAGCAGCCAAGGAGAAAGGGCGGTTCAAGAGACCCAGTACTTC. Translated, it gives CASSQGERAVQETQYF.

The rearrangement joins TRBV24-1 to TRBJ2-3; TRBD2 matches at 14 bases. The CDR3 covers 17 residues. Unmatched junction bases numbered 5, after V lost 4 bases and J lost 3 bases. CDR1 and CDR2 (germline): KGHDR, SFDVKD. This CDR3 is CATSDQGLAGVTDTQYF. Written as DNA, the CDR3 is TGTGCCACCAGTGACCAGGGACTAGCGGGAGTGACAGATACGCAGTATTTT.